The following is a T cell receptor beta chain sequence with its context. What it recognizes is unknown. The CDR3 has 16 amino acids. CDR1 is MNHEY, CDR2 SVGAGI, per germline. Trimming removed 4 bases from V and 2 bases from J; junction bases left unmatched: 6. The sample comes from a study of T cell responses to AZD1222 COVID-19 vaccine. Whole-study results and caveats: Baseline seropositivity characterized only a handful of AZD1222 recipients. Regions 160-218 and 743-854 dominated among vaccine-associated CD4 TCRs spanning spike. Clonal diversity was possibly underestimated; the donors were predominantly white British and more often female.

Sequencing used immunoSEQ multiplex PCR; TCRdb keeps in-frame clones, though not all of them. In the table there are roughly 200,000 clones, 88% of which are singletons. The TCR comes from an adult in good health. The gene calls are TRBV6-5 and TRBJ2-5, with 11 bases aligning to TRBD2. The source material was peripheral blood, sampled on day 0 of AZD1222 vaccination. The CDR3 here is CASSFPRTSGQETQYF. For the CDR3, the DNA is TGTGCCAGCAGTTTCCCCAGGACTAGCGGGCAAGAGACCCAGTACTTC.